Each of the 21 T cell receptor beta chains below was sequenced from the same sample in a study of T cell repertoires in MIS-A myocarditis. Libraries were prepared by immunoSEQ multiplex PCR; TCRdb keeps only in-frame clonotypes and omits some of them. The sample records some 10,000 clones, around 88% being singletons. Specimen: thoracic lymph node tissue obtained at autopsy. The receptor source for this set is a man in his late teens or twenties with fulminant myocarditis from multisystem inflammatory syndrome in adults (MIS-A) after COVID-19.

The V gene is TRBV5-1, the J gene TRBJ1-1, with D hard to call. The V end was cut by 4 bases, the J end by 2 bases, with 12 bases between. Germline lookup yields CDR1 SGHRS and CDR2 YFSETQ. CDR3 length equals 14 residues. The CDR3 bases are TGCGCCAGCAGCGTAACACAAGGTAACACTGAAGCTTTCTTT. Protein sequence: CASSVTQGNTEAFF.

The CDR3 loop reads CASSSASGDRYEQYF. DNA for the CDR3: TGTGCCAGCAGCTCCGCTAGCGGGGATAGGTACGAGCAGTACTTC. The genes are TRBV7-2 and TRBJ2-7; 9 bases line up with TRBD2. CDR1 and CDR2 from the germline V gene are SGHTA and FQGNSA. The CDR3 extends over 15 amino acids. V gave up 4 bases and J gave up 4 bases; unmatched junction bases: 8.

This clone showed up just a few times. One end of the junction does not line up with germline, which may come from a read error. The chain employs TRBV2 and TRBJ1-6, with 7 bases that match TRBD1. CDR3 length: 14 residues. CDR1 and CDR2 from the germline V gene are SNHLY and FYNNEI. This CDR3 is CASREGTANSPLHF. CDR3 in DNA: TGTGCCAGCAGAGAAGGGACAGCGAACTCACCCCTCCACTTT.

The rearrangement joins TRBV7-9 to TRBJ2-7; D gene ambiguous. CDR1 SEHNR and CDR2 FQNEAQ come from the germline V gene (reference sequence). The CDR3 has 13 amino acids. V was cut by 8 bases and J by 0 bases, with 11 bases left in between. This CDR3 reads CASRVLSSYEQYF. CDR3 nucleotide sequence: TGTGCCAGCCGGGTGTTGAGCTCCTACGAGCAGTACTTC.

The V and J genes are TRBV5-1 and TRBJ2-1, with 10 bases fitting TRBD1. This CDR3 has 15 amino acids. In germline, CDR1 is SGHRS, CDR2 YFSETQ. Germline trimming cut 7 bases from V and 5 bases from J; bases unmatched to any gene: 9. The CDR3, as DNA: TGCGCCAGCTTTCGACAGGGGGCGCCTAACAATGAGCAGTTCTTC. Its protein product is CASFRQGAPNNEQFF.

This chain connects TRBV27 to TRBJ2-2, with 8 bases matching TRBD2. The CDR3 loop spans 16 amino acids. Germline V lookup: CDR1 MNHEY, CDR2 SMNVEV (reference sequence). With 2 bases clipped from V and 6 bases from J, the junction kept 8 bases outside the gene matches. The CDR3 DNA reads TGTGCCAGCAGTTTACTGGCCGGGAGGGGTCCCGGGGAGCTGTTTTTT. It translates to CASSLLAGRGPGELFF.

This chain links TRBV6-4 with TRBJ2-1, with 14 nucleotides matching TRBD2. CDR3 length equals 14 residues. CDR1 MRHNA and CDR2 SNTAGT come from the germline V gene. J was trimmed by 9 bases and V by 10 bases; bases with no gene match: 8. CDR3 coding DNA: TGTGCCACCCAGACTAGCGGGGGGGCCGGTGAGCAGTTCTTC. This sequence encodes CATQTSGGAGEQFF.

This chain uses TRBV4-3 with TRBJ2-2; D call uncertain. The CDR3 covers 14 residues. The germline V and J ends were trimmed by 0 bases and 8 bases, with 10 bases remaining between them. Germline assignment: CDR1 LGHNA and CDR2 YSLEER. The CDR3 protein is CASSQDQNSGELFF. In nucleotides, the CDR3 is TGCGCCAGCAGCCAAGATCAGAATTCGGGGGAGCTGTTTTTT.

The chain couples TRBV5-6 to TRBJ2-3; D remains ambiguous. Per germline, CDR1 SGHDT and CDR2 YYEEEE. V was clipped by 4 bases and J by 0 bases, with 18 bases between them. The CDR3 extends over 17 amino acids. The CDR3 DNA is TGTGCCAGCAGCAGACCTCCTGCTCTGTCTAGCACAGATACGCAGTATTTT. It codes for CASSRPPALSSTDTQYF.

This clone was seen only a few times. The V call is TRBV13, the J call TRBJ2-1; D is perhaps TRBD1 (6 bases). Deletions cut 7 bases from V and 1 base from J, with 17 bases between. From germline, CDR1 is PRHDT and CDR2 FYEKMQ (reference sequence). The CDR3 has 16 amino acids. The CDR3 bases are TGTGCCAGCAATACAGGGCCTTGGGGTTCCTACAATGAGCAGTTCTTC. It codes for CASNTGPWGSYNEQFF. The whole variable domain, remainder taken from reference TRBV13 and TRBJ2-1, is AAGVIQSPRHLIKEKRETATLKCYPIPRHDTVYWYQQGPGQDPQFLISFYEKMQSDKGSIPDRFSAQQFSDYHSELNMSSLELGDSALYFCASNTGPWGSYNEQFFGPGTRLTVL.

The chain links TRBV5-6 to TRBJ2-1; D ambiguous. Germline V gives CDR1 SGHDT, CDR2 YYEEEE. The CDR3 contains 11 residues. Trimming left V 0 bases short and J 10 bases short, with 5 bases between. The CDR3 spells CASSLGQEQFF. DNA for the CDR3: TGTGCCAGCAGCTTGGGCCAAGAGCAGTTCTTC.

This chain uses TRBV6-5 with TRBJ1-2; 7 nucleotides match TRBD1. Germline CDR1 is MNHEY and CDR2 is SVGAGI. This CDR3 is 15 amino acids long. V shed 6 bases, J shed 4 bases, and the junction held 11 bases outside the gene matches. The CDR3 DNA reads TGTGCCAGCAGCCCAGGGGGGGGGACAAGCTATGGCTACACCTTC. The encoded protein is CASSPGGGTSYGYTF.

The chain links TRBV10-3 to TRBJ2-4; tentatively, D is TRBD1 or TRBD2 (5 bases each). Looked up from germline, CDR1 is ENHRY and CDR2 is SYGVKD. The CDR3 consists of 17 residues. Trimming removed 1 base at V and 4 bases at J, with 17 bases between. CDR3 DNA sequence: TGTGCCATCAGTGAGTATGACAGCGCTTCGGGGAAAAACATTCAGTACTTC. Protein sequence: CAISEYDSASGKNIQYF.

The CDR3 reads CASSFGRGNPQHF. The CDR3 region has the DNA TGTGCCAGCAGCTTCGGCAGGGGAAATCCCCAGCATTTT. The genes are TRBV5-6 and TRBJ1-5; TRBD1 might be the D (6 bases). Between the trimmed V and J ends, which lost 2 bases and 10 bases, there was a span of 13 bases. Germline V gives CDR1 SGHDT, CDR2 YYEEEE. There are 13 residues in the CDR3.

The chain uses TRBV7-9 and TRBJ2-5; D unresolved. The CDR3 is 13 residues long. CDR1 and CDR2 from the germline V gene are SEHNR and FQNEAQ (reference sequence). Trimming left V 3 bases short and J 4 bases short, with 9 bases between. Here the CDR3 reads CASSFGIGETQYF. The CDR3 DNA reads as TGTGCCAGCAGCTTTGGGATTGGAGAGACCCAGTACTTC.

The chain uses TRBV29-1 and TRBJ2-1; D may be TRBD1 or TRBD2 (6 bases each). The length of the CDR3 is 13 residues. Germline V CDR1 and CDR2: SQVTM, ANQGSEA. CDR3 in DNA: TGCAGTTTACAACAGGGACTGAACAATGAGCAGTTCTTC. This codes for CSLQQGLNNEQFF.

This clone came up once. V usage is TRBV12-3 or TRBV12-4 and J usage is TRBJ2-1; D remains unclear. V was clipped by 2 bases and J by 7 bases, with 6 bases between them. The length of the CDR3 is 12 residues. The CDR3 DNA reads TGTGCCAGCAGTTTAAATTGGAATGAGCAGTTCTTC. Its translation is CASSLNWNEQFF.

The V gene is TRBV7-6, the J gene TRBJ1-2; 8 bases map to TRBD1. The CDR3 has 15 residues. CDR1 and CDR2 from the germline V gene are SGHVS and FNYEAQ. Germline trimming cut 1 base from V and 8 bases from J; bases unmatched to any gene: 9. The CDR3 is CASSLGSVSGGGYTF. The CDR3 coding sequence is TGTGCCAGCAGCTTAGGTTCGGTGTCAGGGGGCGGCTACACCTTC.

This clone was counted a single time. This rearrangement joins TRBV28 to TRBJ1-2, with D maybe TRBD1 (5 bases). The CDR3 totals 14 residues. V was clipped by 2 bases and J by 6 bases, with 13 bases between them. CDR1 MDHEN and CDR2 SYDVKM come from the germline V gene. The CDR3 coding sequence is TGTGCCAGCAGTTTAAGGGGCAGGACTAATGGCTACACCTTC. Translated: CASSLRGRTNGYTF.

This clone was seen only a few times. The chain is built from TRBV7-3 and TRBJ2-1, with D perhaps TRBD1 or TRBD2 (5 bases each). Germline CDR1 reads SGHTA; CDR2 reads FQGTGA. This CDR3 comprises 12 residues. V was trimmed by 5 bases and J by 10 bases, leaving 12 bases between them. CDR3 residues: CASSPGTEEQFF. CDR3 in DNA: TGTGCCAGCAGCCCGGGGACGGAGGAGCAGTTCTTC.

The rearrangement uses TRBV5-5 and TRBJ1-4; maybe TRBD1 (6 bases). CDR1 and CDR2 from the germline V gene are SGHKS and YYEKEE (reference sequence). V lost 7 bases, J lost 4 bases, and 20 bases lay in between. There are 16 residues in the CDR3. CDR3 DNA sequence: TGTGCCAGCTCCCCCCGGGGGGCCAGGAGTAATGAAAAACTGTTTTTT. Translated: CASSPRGARSNEKLFF.